Listed here is a single T cell receptor (beta chain). The antigen remains unidentified. The CDR3 spans 16 residues. CDR1 LGHDT and CDR2 YNNKEL come from the germline V gene (reference sequence). V gave up 3 bases and J gave up 0 bases; unmatched junction bases: 7. A sample-barcoded 5' primer and a J-beta primer mix were used in a second PCR of roughly 6 to 11 cycles. TCRdb independently ran MiXCR on the 5' RACE reads; one entry per CDR3 protein. The sample yields 1.5 million to 2 million distinct CDR3 sequences, 35% to 50% seen once. Per sample, no less than 5.5 micrograms of total RNA were extracted. This specimen belongs to a study of blood T cells in healthy people across ages. Study results and limitations: Possibly, changes in expanded clonotypes were confounded because donor CMV status was unknown.

The V gene is TRBV3-1, the J gene TRBJ1-2, with 7 positions matching TRBD1. Material: blood. This TCR was sampled from a human donor in good health. The CDR3 is CASSQRGQITNYGYTF. CDR3 coding DNA: TGTGCCAGCAGCCAGAGGGGACAGATTACTAACTATGGCTACACCTTC.